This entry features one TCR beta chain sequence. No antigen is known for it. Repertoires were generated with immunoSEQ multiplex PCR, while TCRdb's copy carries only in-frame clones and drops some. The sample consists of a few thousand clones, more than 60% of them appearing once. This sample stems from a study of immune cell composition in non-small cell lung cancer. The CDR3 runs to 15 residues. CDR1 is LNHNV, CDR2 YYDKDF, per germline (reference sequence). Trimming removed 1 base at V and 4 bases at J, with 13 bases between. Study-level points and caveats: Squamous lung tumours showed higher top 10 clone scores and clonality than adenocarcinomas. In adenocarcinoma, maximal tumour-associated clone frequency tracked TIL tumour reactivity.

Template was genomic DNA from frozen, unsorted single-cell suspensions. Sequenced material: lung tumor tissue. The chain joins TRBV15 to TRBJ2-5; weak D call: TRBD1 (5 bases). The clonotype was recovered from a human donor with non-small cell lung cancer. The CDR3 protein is CATSRAEFRGETQYF. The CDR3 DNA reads TGTGCCACCAGCAGAGCTGAGTTTAGGGGAGAGACCCAGTACTTC.